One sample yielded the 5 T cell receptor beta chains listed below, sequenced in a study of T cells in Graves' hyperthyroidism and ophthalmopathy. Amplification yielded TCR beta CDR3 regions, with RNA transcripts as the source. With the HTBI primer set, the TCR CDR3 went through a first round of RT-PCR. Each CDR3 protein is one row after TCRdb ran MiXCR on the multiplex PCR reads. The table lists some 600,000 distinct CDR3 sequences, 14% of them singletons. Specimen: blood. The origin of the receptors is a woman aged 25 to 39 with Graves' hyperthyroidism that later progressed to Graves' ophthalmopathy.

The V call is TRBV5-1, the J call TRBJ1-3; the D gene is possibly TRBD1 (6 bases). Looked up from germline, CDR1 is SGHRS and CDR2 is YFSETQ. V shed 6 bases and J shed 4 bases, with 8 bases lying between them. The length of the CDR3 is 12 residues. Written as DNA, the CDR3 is TGCGCCAGCACGGGGACAGGAAACACCATATATTTT. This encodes CASTGTGNTIYF.

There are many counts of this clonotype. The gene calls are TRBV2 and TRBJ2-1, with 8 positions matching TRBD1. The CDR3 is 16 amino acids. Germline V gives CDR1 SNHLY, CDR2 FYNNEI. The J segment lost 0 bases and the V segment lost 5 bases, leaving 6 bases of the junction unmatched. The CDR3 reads CASSQGQESSYNEQFF. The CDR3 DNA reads TGTGCCAGCAGTCAGGGACAGGAGAGCTCCTACAATGAGCAGTTCTTC.

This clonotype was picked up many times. CDR3 nucleotides: TGTGCCAGCAGTTTAGCCAGGGTACGCGGAAACACCATATATTTT. The encoded protein is CASSLARVRGNTIYF. This rearrangement joins TRBV28 to TRBJ1-3; TRBD1 might be the D (5 bases). The germline V gene encodes CDR1 MDHEN and CDR2 SYDVKM. There are 15 residues in the CDR3. V shed 2 bases and J shed 4 bases, with 12 bases lying between them.

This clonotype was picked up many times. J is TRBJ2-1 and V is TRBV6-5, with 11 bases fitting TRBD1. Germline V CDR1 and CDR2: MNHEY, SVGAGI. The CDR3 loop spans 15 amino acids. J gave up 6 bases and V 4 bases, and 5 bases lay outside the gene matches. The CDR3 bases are TGTGCCAGCAGTTCCGGGACAGGGGGAGGCAATGAGCAGTTCTTC. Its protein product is CASSSGTGGGNEQFF.

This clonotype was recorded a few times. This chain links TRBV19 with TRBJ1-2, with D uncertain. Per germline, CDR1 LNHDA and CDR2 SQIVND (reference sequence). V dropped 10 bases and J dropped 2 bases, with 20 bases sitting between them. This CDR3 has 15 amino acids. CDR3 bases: TGTGCCACTCGACCCATCCACACTAGAAACTATGGCTACACCTTC. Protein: CATRPIHTRNYGYTF.